This paragraph reports one TCR beta chain. Its antigen remains undetermined. Qualities for individual bases were not recorded, and no much larger clone is one base off. Trimming accounts for 8 bases at V and 2 bases at J, while the number of junction bases matched to no gene is 11. The germline V gene (reference sequence) sets CDR1 to MNHEY and CDR2 to SMNVEV. From the cysteine through the phenylalanine, the CDR3 covers 15 amino acids. Here the CDR3 DNA is all that survives: 45 bases in frame from base 1. The entry originates in a study of blood T cell repertoires in COVID-19 (dated by TCRdb to the early 2020s). At the level of the whole study: Samples covering the acute and convalescent phases of COVID-19 were provided by collaborators in the United States, Italy and Spain. Samples were obtained from the ongoing ImmuneRACE study (first 160 participants) and from over 1,000 subjects provided by 6 global collaborators. Nearly every sample came with metadata listing a de-identified subject ID, COVID-19 status, age in years and sex. HLA class I and class II types, where available, came from metadata supplied by the sample provider rather than from assay-based typing. A freely available public database, intended as a resource for researchers studying the immune response to SARS-CoV-2, is where the repertoires were released. Deeply sampled blood TCRbeta repertoires from subjects exposed to, actively infected with, or recovered from COVID-19 were included in the dataset. The prospective study material was composed of cDNA or gDNA derived from T cells, B-cell-depleted T cells, or PBMCs. On the study overall, not on this receptor specifically: The quantity of clinical and demographic metadata differed by source and by participant and was supplied without curation.

The collaborating institutions used their own protocols to collect whole blood in K2EDTA tubes. For TCRbeta analysis, collaborators shipped samples in one of three forms: frozen whole blood, isolated PBMCs, or DNA extracted from either of those sample types. TCRbeta CDR3 regions were amplified from genomic DNA by means of the immunoSEQ Assay, a bias-controlled multiplex PCR. The authors' analysis ran thus. The number of nucleated cells in each sample was estimated by amplification of reference gene primers within the assay. To quantify the absolute abundance of each unique TCRbeta CDR3 rearrangement, sequence reads were collapsed and filtered. For each sample, productive Simpson clonality was calculated by taking the square root of Simpson's diversity index across productive rearrangements. As stored in TCRdb, this immuneACCESS dataset retains in-frame rearrangements with V and J assigned. A fraction of the clones does not appear; measured against another copy, unresolved V genes explain less than half of the discrepancy, and the remainder lacks a known reason. The V and J calls and the clone size are those of that table, but D and trimming were determined from the DNA. For this sample the table gives roughly 230,000 clones, of which roughly 90% were detected only once. The leading ten clones occupy around 0.67% of the sample.

This receptor was taken from a human donor in a cohort sampled during active COVID-19. This chain is built from TRBV27 and TRBJ1-2; TRBD1 aligns with 7 central bases. Material for sequencing was peripheral blood. The CDR3 here reads CASGTSRQGNYGYTF. The nucleotide sequence reads as follows: TGTGCCAGCGGCACAAGCAGACAGGGAAACTATGGCTACACCTTC.